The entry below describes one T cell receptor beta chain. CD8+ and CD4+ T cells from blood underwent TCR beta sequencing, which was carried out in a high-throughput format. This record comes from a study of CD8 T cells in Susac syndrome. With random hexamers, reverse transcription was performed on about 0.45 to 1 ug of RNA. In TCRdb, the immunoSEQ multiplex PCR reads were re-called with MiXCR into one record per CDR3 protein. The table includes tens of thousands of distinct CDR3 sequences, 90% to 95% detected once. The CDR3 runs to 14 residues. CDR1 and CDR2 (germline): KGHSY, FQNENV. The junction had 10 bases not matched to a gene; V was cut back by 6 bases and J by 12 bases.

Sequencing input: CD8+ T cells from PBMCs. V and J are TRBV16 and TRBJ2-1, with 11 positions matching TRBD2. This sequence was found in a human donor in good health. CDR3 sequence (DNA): TGTGCCAGCAGTCACATAGCGGGAGGGCCGGGGCAGTTCTTC. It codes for CASSHIAGGPGQFF.